The text below deals with one T cell receptor (beta chain). Its binding antigen is unknown. No much larger clone is present one base from it, and per-base qualities are unavailable. For sequencing of the TCRbeta CDR3 region, genomic DNA was extracted from the sorted cells. The immunoSEQ Assay was used for sequencing of TCRbeta CDR3 regions. Here the immuneACCESS table is served through TCRdb, limited to in-frame sequences with V and J called. Missing clones are a known gap in these copies; in checked studies unresolved V genes cover under half, and the rest lacks a known reason. The table for this sample lists around 60,000 clones; about 90% of them were counted only once. The ten most abundant clones make up 1.5% to 2% of the sample. Trimming accounts for 2 bases at V and 4 bases at J, while the number of junction bases matched to no gene is 5. For CDR1 and CDR2, the germline V gene (reference sequence) lists SEHNR and FQNEAQ. Its CDR3 holds 15 amino acids, cysteine through phenylalanine. Only the CDR3 DNA stays, 45 bases, in frame from base 1.

The data were taken from a study of OX40 agonist ivuxolimab in advanced cancers. Background on the whole study: Ivuxolimab, which targeted the costimulatory receptor OX40 (CD134), was an agonistic, fully human IgG2 monoclonal antibody. A male proportion of approximately 83% and a mean age of roughly 58 years, ranging from about 20 to 85, were recorded for the dose-escalation cohort. Intravenous ivuxolimab was administered to patients every 2 weeks at six dose levels: 0.01, 0.1, 0.3, 1.5, 3 and 10 mg/kg. Peripheral TCRbeta sequencing aimed to test whether ivuxolimab altered TCR sequence diversity and caused clonal T-cell expansion. Patients were allowed to have had prior anti-PD-1, anti-PD-L1 or anti-CTLA-4 therapy, and less than 45% of the dose-escalation patients had previously received checkpoint inhibitors. Of the roughly 50 dose-escalation patients, hepatocellular carcinoma was present in 19, melanoma in around 15, renal cell carcinoma in 9 and head and neck cancer in 9. Partial responses occurred in three dose-escalation patients, of whom one had hepatocellular carcinoma and two had cutaneous melanoma. The paper covers the monotherapy dose-escalation part of the phase I ivuxolimab trial, which included N ≈ 52 patients.

Broad study findings and their caveats: In the 0.1-3.0 mg/kg groups, partial responders were among the patients with the lowest normalized peripheral clonal expansion, particularly in CD8+ T cells. On average, CD8+ T cells showed more expanded clones than CD4+ T cells after ivuxolimab. Low levels of normalized T-cell clonal expansion were also shown by some nonresponding patients. Clonal expansion of both CD4+ and CD8+ blood T cells was observed from baseline to week 6 at doses 0.1 to 3.0 mg/kg. Antigen specificity was not determined for the clonally expanded peripheral T cells.

The trial excluded patients who had a history of autoimmune disease or who were on systemic immunosuppression. Peripheral blood for TCR sequencing was drawn from every dose cohort at baseline, at cycle 4 day 1 and at cycle 7 day 1. Samples came from an open-label, multicenter, first-in-human phase I dose-escalation trial of ivuxolimab. Adults with locally advanced or metastatic melanoma, renal cell carcinoma, hepatocellular carcinoma or head and neck squamous cell carcinoma were enrolled in the trial. Before TCR sequencing, CD4+ T cells and CD8+ T cells from peripheral blood were sorted into separate populations.

Rearrangement joined TRBV7-9 to TRBJ2-3; 8 nucleotides in the junction match TRBD1. The TCR comes from an adult with an advanced solid tumor such as melanoma, head and neck, liver or kidney cancer. The sequenced sample was CD4+ or CD8+ T cells sorted from blood, obtained in a trial of the OX40 agonist ivuxolimab. CDR3 sequence: CASSLLGQASDTQYF. The DNA reads TGTGCCAGCAGCTTACTGGGACAGGCCTCAGATACGCAGTATTTT.